This note documents a single T cell receptor beta chain sequence. This sample was taken from a study of control samples from healthy donors and cancer patients. Profiling relied on immunoSEQ multiplex PCR, and the TCRdb table lists in-frame clones only, not all of them. The sample contains thousands of clones, approximately 86% of which appear only once. Source material: PBMCs. The TCR originated in a man between 65 and 85 years old with lung cancer.

CDR3 nucleotide sequence: TGTGCCAGCAGTTTTGGACAGATAGACTATGGCTACACCTTC. The encoded protein is CASSFGQIDYGYTF. V and J are TRBV28 and TRBJ1-2, with TRBD1 as a possible D gene (6 bases). CDR1 and CDR2 from the germline V gene are MDHEN and SYDVKM. The CDR3 is 14 amino acids. The V gene lost 3 bases and the J gene lost 3 bases, with 11 bases spanning the gap.